This T cell receptor (beta chain) was identified in a study of spatial heterogeneity in lung cancer. At the level of the study: Detected sequences consistently included more beta-chain ones than alpha-chain ones. Each distinct TCR and UMI combination averaged more than ten appearances in raw reads. Overall study results and limits: Blood showed ubiquitous tumor TCRs more often at resection than at routine follow-up.

Notes on this clonotype: The antigen is not known.

Described time point: sample taken at primary tumor resection. Unsorted samples of tumor, nontumor lung or frozen PBMC had their whole RNA sequenced. Individually, TCR cDNA molecules were each labelled with a unique molecular identifier. TCRdb itself ran the 5' RACE reads through MiXCR, one entry per CDR3 protein. The data hold 15,000 to 20,000 distinct CDR3 sequences, with about a fifth observed a single time. The receptor's source is a female donor with early-stage non-small cell lung cancer. The material sequenced was PBMCs, taken at surgery.

The CDR3 region has the DNA TGCGCCAGCAGCTTGGTTGCGGGAGGGCCGATCGGGGAGCTGTTTTTT. Encoded protein: CASSLVAGGPIGELFF. The chain recombines TRBV5-1 with TRBJ2-2, with 9 bases that match TRBD2. Trimming took 0 bases from V and 7 from J; bases not matched to a gene: 7. Germline V gene lookup returns CDR1 SGHRS and CDR2 YFSETQ. CDR3 size: 16 residues.